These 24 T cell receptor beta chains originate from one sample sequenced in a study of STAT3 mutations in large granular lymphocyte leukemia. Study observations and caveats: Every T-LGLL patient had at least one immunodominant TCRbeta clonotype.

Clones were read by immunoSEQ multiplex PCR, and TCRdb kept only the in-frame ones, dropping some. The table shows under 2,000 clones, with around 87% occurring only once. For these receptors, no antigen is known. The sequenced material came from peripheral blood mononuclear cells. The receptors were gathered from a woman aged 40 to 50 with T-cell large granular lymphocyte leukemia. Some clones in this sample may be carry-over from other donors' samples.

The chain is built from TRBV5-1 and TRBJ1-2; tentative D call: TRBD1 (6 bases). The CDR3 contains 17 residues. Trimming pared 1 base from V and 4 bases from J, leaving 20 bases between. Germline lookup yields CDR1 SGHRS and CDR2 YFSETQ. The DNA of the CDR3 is TGCGCCAGCAGCTTGCGCCGGGGGCTAGCTTCGGGCTATGGCTACACCTTC. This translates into CASSLRRGLASGYGYTF.

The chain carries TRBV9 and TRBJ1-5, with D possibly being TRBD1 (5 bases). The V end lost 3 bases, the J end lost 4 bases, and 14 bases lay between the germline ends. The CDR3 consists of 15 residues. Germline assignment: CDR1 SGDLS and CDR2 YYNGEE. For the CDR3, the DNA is TGTGCCAGCAGCGCTGCTCCGGGACCTAATCAGCCCCAGCATTTT. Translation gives CASSAAPGPNQPQHF.

CDR3 nucleotides: TGTGCCAGCAGCTCTTTCACTAGCGGGGTTGATGAGCAGTACTTC. Amino acids: CASSSFTSGVDEQYF. The chain employs TRBV7-9 and TRBJ2-7, with 10 bases lining up with TRBD2. Per the germline V gene, CDR1 is SEHNR and CDR2 is FQNEAQ (reference sequence). V lost 4 bases, J lost 7 bases, and 10 bases stayed unmatched. The CDR3 is 15 amino acids.

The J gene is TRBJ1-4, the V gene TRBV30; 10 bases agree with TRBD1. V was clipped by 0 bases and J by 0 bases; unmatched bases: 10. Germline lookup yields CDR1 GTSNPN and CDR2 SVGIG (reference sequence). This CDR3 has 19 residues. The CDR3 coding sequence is TGTGCCTGGAGTGTACCGGACAGGGGGTGGGGTTCAACTAATGAAAAACTGTTTTTT. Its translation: CAWSVPDRGWGSTNEKLFF. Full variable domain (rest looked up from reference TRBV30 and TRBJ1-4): SQTIHQWPATLVQPVGSPLSLECTVEGTSNPNLYWYRQAAGRGLQLLFYSVGIGQISSEVPQNLSASRPQDRQFILSSKKLLLSDSGFYLCAWSVPDRGWGSTNEKLFFGSGTQLSVL.

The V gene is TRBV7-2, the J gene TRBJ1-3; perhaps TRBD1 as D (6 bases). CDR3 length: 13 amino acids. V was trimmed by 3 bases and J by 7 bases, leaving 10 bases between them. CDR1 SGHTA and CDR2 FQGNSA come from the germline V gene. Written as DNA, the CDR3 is TGTGCCAGCAGCTTGGGGACAATTAACACCATATATTTT. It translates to CASSLGTINTIYF.

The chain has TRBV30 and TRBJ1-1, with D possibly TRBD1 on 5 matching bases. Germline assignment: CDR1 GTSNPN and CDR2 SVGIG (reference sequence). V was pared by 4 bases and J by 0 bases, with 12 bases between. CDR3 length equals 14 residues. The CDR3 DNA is TGTGCCTGGATCGGCAGACAGTTGAACACTGAAGCTTTCTTT. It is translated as CAWIGRQLNTEAFF.

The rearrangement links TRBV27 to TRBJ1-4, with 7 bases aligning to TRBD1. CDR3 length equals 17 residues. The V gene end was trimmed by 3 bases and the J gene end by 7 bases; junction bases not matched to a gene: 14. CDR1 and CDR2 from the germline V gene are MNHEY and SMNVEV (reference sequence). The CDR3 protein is CASSFRRKAGGIEKLFF. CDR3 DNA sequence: TGTGCCAGCAGTTTCCGACGCAAGGCAGGGGGGATTGAAAAACTGTTTTTT.

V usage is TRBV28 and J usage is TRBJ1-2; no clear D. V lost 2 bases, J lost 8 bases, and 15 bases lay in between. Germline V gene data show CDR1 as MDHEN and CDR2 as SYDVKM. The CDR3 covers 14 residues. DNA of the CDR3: TGTGCCAGCAGTTTAAAGGCCCAAGGTCGCGGCTACACCTTC. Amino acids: CASSLKAQGRGYTF.

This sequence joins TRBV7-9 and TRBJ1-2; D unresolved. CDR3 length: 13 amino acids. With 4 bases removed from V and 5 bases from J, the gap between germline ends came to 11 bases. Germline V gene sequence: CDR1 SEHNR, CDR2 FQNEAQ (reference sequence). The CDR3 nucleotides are TGTGCCAGCAGCTCGGCTCGGTTGTATGGCTACACCTTC. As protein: CASSSARLYGYTF.

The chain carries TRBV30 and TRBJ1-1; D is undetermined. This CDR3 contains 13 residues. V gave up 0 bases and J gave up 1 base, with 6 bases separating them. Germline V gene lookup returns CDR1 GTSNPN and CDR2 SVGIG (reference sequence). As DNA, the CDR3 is TGTGCCTGGAGTGTACAATCGAACACTGAAGCTTTCTTT. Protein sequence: CAWSVQSNTEAFF.

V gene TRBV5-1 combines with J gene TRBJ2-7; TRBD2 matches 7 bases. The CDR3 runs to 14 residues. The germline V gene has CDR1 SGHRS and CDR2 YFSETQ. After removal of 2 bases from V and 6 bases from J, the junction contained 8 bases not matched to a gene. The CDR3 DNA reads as TGCGCCAGCAGCTTCGGGGGGACTGGGGTCGAGCAGTACTTC. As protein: CASSFGGTGVEQYF.

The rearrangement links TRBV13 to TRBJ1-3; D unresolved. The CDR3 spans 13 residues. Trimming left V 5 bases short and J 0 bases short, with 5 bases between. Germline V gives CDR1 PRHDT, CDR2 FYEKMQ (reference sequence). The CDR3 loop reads CASSPHSGNTIYF. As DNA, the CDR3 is TGTGCCAGCAGCCCACACTCTGGAAACACCATATATTTT.

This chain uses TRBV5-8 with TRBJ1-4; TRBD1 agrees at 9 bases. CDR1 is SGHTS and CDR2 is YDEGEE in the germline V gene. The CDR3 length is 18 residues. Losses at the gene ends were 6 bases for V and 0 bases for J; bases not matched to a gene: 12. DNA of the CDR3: TGTGCCAGCACCAGGACAGGGGCCCGTGGAGCAACTAATGAAAAACTGTTTTTT. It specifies CASTRTGARGATNEKLFF.

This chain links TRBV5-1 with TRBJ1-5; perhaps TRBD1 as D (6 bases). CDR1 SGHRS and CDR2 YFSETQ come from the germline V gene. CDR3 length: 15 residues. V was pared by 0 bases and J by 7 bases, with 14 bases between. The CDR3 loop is CASSLGAGAGQPQHF. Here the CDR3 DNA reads TGCGCCAGCAGCTTGGGGGCAGGGGCAGGCCAGCCCCAGCATTTT.

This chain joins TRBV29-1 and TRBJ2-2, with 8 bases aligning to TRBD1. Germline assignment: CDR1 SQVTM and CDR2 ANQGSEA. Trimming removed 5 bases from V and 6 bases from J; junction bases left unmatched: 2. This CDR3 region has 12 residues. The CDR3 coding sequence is TGCAGCGTTAAACAGGGGGCCGGGGAGCTGTTTTTT. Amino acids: CSVKQGAGELFF.

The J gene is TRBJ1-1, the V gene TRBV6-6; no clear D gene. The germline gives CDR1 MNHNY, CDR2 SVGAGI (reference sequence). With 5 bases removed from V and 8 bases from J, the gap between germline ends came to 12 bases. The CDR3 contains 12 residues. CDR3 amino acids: CASSDFREEAFF. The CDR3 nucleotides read TGTGCCAGCAGTGACTTCCGAGAAGAAGCTTTCTTT.

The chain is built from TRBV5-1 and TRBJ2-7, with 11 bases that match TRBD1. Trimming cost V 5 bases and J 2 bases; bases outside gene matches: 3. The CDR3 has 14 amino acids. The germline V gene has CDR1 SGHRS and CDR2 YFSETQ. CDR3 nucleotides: TGCGCCAGCAGTTCGGGACAGGGGGCCTACGAGCAGTACTTC. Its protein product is CASSSGQGAYEQYF. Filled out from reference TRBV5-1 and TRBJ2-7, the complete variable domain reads KAGVTQTPRYLIKTRGQQVTLSCSPISGHRSVSWYQQTPGQGLQFLFEYFSETQRNKGNFPGRFSGRQFSNSRSEMNVSTLELGDSALYLCASSSGQGAYEQYFGPGTRLTVT.

The CDR3 region has the DNA TGTGCCAGCAGCCTACCTGGGACAGGAATGAGCTACACCTTC. Protein: CASSLPGTGMSYTF. The chain links TRBV7-8 to TRBJ1-2, with TRBD1 identical over 8 bases. The V segment lost 5 bases and the J segment 9 bases; nucleotides outside the gene matches: 11. The CDR3 extends over 14 amino acids. Germline V lookup: CDR1 SGHVS, CDR2 FQNEAQ.

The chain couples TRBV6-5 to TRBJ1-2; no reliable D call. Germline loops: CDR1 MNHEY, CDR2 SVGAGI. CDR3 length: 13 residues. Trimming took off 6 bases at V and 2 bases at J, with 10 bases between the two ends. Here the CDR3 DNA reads TGTGCCAGCAGGCCGACCCTGAACTATGGCTACACCTTC. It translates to CASRPTLNYGYTF.

The CDR3 sequence: CAIRATGDLSYEQYF. For the CDR3, the DNA is TGTGCCATCAGGGCGACAGGAGACCTTTCCTACGAGCAGTACTTC. The rearrangement joins TRBV10-3 to TRBJ2-7, with TRBD1 as a possible D gene (6 bases). This CDR3 region has 15 residues. V lost 6 bases and J lost 1, with 16 bases in between. CDR1 ENHRY and CDR2 SYGVKD come from the germline V gene.

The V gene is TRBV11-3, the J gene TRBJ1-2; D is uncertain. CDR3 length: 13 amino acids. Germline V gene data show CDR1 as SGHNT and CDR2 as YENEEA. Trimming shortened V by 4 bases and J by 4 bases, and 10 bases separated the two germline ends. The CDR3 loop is CASSSVTGYGYTF. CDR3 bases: TGTGCCAGCAGCTCCGTCACTGGCTATGGCTACACCTTC.

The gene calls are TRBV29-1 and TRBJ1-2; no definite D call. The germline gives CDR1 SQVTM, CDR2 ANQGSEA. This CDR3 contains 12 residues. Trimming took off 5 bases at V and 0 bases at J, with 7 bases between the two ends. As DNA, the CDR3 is TGCAGCGTTCAAACAACTAACTATGGCTACACCTTC. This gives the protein CSVQTTNYGYTF.

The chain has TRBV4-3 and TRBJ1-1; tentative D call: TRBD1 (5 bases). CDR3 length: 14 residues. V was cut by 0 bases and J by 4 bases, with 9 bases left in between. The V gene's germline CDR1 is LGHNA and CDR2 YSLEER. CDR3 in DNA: TGCGCCAGCAGCCAAGATTTGGGGGGCACTGAAGCTTTCTTT. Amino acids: CASSQDLGGTEAFF.

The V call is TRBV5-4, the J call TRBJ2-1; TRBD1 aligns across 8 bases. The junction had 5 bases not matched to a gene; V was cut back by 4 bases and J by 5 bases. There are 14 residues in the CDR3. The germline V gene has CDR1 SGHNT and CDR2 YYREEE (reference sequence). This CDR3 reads CASSQRDRNNEQFF. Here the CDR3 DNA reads TGTGCCAGCAGCCAAAGGGACAGGAACAATGAGCAGTTCTTC. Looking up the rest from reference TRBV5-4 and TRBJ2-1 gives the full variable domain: ETGVTQSPTHLIKTRGQQVTLRCSSQSGHNTVSWYQQALGQGPQFIFQYYREEENGRGNFPPRFSGLQFPNYSSELNVNALELDDSALYLCASSQRDRNNEQFFGPGTRLTVL.